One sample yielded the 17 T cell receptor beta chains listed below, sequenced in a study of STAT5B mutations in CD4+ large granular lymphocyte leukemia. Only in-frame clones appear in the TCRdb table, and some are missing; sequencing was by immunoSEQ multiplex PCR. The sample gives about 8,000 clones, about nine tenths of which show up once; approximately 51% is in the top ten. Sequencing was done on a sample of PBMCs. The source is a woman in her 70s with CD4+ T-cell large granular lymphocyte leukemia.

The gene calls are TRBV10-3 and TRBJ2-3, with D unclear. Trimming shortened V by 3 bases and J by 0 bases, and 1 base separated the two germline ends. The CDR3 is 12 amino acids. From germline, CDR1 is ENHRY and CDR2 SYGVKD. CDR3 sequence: CAISDSTDTQYF. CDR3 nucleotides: TGTGCCATCAGTGACAGCACAGATACGCAGTATTTT.

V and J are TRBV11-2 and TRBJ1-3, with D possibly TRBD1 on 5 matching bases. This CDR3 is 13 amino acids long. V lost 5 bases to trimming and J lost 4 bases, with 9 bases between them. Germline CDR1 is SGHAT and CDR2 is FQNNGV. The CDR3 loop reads CASSNEGGNTIYF. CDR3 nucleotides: TGTGCCAGCAGCAACGAGGGGGGAAACACCATATATTTT.

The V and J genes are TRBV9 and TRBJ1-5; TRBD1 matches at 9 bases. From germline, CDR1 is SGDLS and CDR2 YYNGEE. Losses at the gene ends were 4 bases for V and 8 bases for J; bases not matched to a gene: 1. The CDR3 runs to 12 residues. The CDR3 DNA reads TGTGCCAGCAGCCGGACAGGGGAGCCCCAGCATTTT. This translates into CASSRTGEPQHF.

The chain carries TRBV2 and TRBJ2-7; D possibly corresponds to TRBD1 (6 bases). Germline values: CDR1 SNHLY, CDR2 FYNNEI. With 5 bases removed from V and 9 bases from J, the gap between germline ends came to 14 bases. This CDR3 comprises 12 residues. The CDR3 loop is CASSRDIFGQYF. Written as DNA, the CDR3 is TGTGCCAGCAGTCGGGACATCTTCGGGCAGTACTTC.

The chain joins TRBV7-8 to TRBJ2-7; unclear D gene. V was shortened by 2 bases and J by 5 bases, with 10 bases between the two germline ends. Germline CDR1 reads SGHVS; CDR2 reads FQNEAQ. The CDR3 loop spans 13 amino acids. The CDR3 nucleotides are TGTGCCAGCAGCTTAAAAAGGGCCAACGAGCAGTACTTC. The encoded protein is CASSLKRANEQYF.

CDR3 nucleotide sequence: TGTGCCAGCAGTCCAGGGGGAGGGGGGGAAAAACTGTTTTTT. As protein: CASSPGGGGEKLFF. The chain has TRBV6-1 and TRBJ1-4, with TRBD1 matching 7 bases. The CDR3 runs 14 residues. From germline, CDR1 is MNHNS and CDR2 SASEGT. V lost 5 bases to trimming and J lost 8 bases; unmatched junction nucleotides: 8.

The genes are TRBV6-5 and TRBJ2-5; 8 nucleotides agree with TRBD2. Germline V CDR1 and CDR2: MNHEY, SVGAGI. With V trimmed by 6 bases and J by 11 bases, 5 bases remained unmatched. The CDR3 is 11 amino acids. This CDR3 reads CASSHGGGQYF. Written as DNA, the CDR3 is TGTGCCAGCAGCCACGGGGGGGGGCAGTACTTC.

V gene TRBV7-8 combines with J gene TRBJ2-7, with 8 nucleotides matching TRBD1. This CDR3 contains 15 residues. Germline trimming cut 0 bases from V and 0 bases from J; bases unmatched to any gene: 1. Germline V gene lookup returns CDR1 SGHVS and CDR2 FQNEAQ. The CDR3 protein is CASSLAGTGSYEQYF. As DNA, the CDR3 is TGTGCCAGCAGCTTAGCGGGGACAGGCTCCTACGAGCAGTACTTC.

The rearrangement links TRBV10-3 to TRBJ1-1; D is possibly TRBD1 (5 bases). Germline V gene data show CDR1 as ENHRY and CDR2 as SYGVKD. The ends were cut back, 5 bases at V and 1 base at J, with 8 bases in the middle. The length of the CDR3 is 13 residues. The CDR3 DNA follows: TGTGCCATCAGTCTGGGGGAGAACACTGAAGCTTTCTTT. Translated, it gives CAISLGENTEAFF.

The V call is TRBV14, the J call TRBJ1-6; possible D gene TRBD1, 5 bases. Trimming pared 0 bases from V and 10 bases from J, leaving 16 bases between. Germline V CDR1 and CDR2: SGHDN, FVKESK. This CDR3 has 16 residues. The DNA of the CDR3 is TGTGCCAGCAGCCAAGAGACCGGTGGGGGTAGATCACCCCTCCACTTT. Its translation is CASSQETGGGRSPLHF.

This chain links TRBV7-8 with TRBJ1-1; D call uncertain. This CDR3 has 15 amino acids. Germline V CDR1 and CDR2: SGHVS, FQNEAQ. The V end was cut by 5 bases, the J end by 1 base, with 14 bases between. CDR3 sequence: CASSPPKGGNTEAFF. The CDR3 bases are TGTGCCAGCAGCCCGCCCAAGGGAGGGAACACTGAAGCTTTCTTT. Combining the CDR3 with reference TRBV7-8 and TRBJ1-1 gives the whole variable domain GAGVSQSPRYKVAKRGQDVALRCDPISGHVSLFWYQQALGQGPEFLTYFQNEAQLDKSGLPSDRFFAERPEGSVSTLKIQRTQQEDSAVYLCASSPPKGGNTEAFFGQGTRLTVV.

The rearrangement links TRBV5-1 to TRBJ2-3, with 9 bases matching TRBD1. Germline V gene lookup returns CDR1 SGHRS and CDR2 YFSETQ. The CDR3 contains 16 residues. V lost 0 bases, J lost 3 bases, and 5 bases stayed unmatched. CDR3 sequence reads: CASSLDRGQGTDTQYF. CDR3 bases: TGCGCCAGCAGCTTGGATAGGGGACAGGGAACAGATACGCAGTATTTT.

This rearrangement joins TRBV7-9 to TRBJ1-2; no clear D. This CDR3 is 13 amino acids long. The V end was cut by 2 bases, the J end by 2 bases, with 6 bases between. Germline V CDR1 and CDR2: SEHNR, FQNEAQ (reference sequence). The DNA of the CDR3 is TGTGCCAGCAGCTTATCAGAGAACTATGGCTACACCTTC. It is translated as CASSLSENYGYTF.

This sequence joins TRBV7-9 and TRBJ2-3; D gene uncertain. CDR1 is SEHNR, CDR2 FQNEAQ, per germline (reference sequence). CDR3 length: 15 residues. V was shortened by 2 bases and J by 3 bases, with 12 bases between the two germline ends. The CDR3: CASSLMGLVTDTQYF. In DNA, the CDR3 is TGTGCCAGCAGCTTAATGGGCCTGGTGACAGATACGCAGTATTTT. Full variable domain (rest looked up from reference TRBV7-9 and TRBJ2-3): DTGVSQNPRHKITKRGQNVTFRCDPISEHNRLYWYRQTLGQGPEFLTYFQNEAQLEKSRLLSDRFSAERPKGSFSTLEIQRTEQGDSAMYLCASSLMGLVTDTQYFGPGTRLTVL.

For the CDR3, the DNA is TGTGCCAGCAGCAGGGACAGGGCCTACGAGCAGTACTTC. Translated, it gives CASSRDRAYEQYF. The V gene is TRBV7-6, the J gene TRBJ2-7, with 9 bases fitting TRBD1. The J segment lost 2 bases and the V segment lost 5 bases, leaving 1 base of the junction unmatched. The CDR3 is 13 amino acids. Germline CDR1 SGHVS, CDR2 FNYEAQ.

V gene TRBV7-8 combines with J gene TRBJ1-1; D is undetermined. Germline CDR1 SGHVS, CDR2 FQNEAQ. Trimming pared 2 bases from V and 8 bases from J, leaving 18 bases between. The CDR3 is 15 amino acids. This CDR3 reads CASSLIVSTFGEAFF. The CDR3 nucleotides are TGTGCCAGCAGCTTAATAGTTAGTACATTTGGAGAAGCTTTCTTT. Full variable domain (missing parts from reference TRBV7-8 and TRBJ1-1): GAGVSQSPRYKVAKRGQDVALRCDPISGHVSLFWYQQALGQGPEFLTYFQNEAQLDKSGLPSDRFFAERPEGSVSTLKIQRTQQEDSAVYLCASSLIVSTFGEAFFGQGTRLTVV.

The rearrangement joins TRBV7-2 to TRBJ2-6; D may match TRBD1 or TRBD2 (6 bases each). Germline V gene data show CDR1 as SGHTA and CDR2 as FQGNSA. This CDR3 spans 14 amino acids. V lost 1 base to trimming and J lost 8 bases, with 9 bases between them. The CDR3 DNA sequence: TGTGCCAGCAGCTTAGGGGGGGCCTCCAACGTCCTGACTTTC. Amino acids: CASSLGGASNVLTF.